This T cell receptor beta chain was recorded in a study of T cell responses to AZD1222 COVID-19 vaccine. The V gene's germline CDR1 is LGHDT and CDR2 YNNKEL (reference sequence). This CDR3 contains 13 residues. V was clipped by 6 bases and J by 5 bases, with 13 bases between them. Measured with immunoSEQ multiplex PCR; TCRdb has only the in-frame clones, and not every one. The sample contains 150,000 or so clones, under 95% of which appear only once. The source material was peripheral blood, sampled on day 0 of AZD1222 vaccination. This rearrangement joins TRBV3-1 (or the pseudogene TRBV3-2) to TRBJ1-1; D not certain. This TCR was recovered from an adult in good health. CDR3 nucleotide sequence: TGTGCCAGCAGAATCTCCAAAGGGACTGAAGCTTTCTTT. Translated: CASRISKGTEAFF.